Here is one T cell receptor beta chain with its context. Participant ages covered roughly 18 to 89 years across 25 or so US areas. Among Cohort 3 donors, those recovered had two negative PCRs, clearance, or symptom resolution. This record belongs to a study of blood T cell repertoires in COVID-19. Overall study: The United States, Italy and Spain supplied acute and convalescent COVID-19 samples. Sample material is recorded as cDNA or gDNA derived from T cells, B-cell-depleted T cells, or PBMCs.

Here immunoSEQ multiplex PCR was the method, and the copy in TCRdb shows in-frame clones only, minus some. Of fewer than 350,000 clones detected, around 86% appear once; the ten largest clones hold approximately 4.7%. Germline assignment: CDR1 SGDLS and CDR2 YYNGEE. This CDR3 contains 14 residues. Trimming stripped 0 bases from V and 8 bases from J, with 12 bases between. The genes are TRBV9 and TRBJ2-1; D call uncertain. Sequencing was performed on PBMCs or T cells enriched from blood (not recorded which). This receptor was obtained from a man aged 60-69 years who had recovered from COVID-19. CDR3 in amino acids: CASSVVALTDEQFF. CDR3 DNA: TGTGCCAGCAGCGTAGTGGCTTTGACTGATGAGCAGTTCTTC.